Below are 12 T cell receptor beta chains sequenced from a single sample in a study of cytomegalovirus exposure and HLA in healthy donors. Researchers ran the PCR with 60 Vbeta and 13 Jbeta primers. Measured with immunoSEQ multiplex PCR; TCRdb has only the in-frame clones, and not every one. The table shows 100,000 to 150,000 clones, with approximately 80% occurring only once. Source material: PBMCs. The receptors stem from a man aged 35-49 years in good health and CMV-seronegative.

The chain carries TRBV27 and TRBJ1-1; 7 bases map to TRBD1. This CDR3 is built from 12 residues. After removal of 9 bases from V and 4 bases from J, the junction contained 5 bases not matched to a gene. Germline lookup yields CDR1 MNHEY and CDR2 SMNVEV (reference sequence). CDR3 amino acids: CASWDSFTEAFF. Written as DNA, the CDR3 is TGTGCCAGTTGGGACAGCTTCACTGAAGCTTTCTTT.

The genes are TRBV7-3 and TRBJ1-2; D is perhaps TRBD1 (5 bases). The CDR3 consists of 14 residues. Trimming cost V 2 bases and J 2 bases, with 9 bases left between them. Germline-derived CDR1 and CDR2 are SGHTA and FQGTGA. CDR3 sequence: CASSLVAGNYGYTF. DNA for the CDR3: TGTGCCAGCAGCTTAGTGGCAGGGAACTATGGCTACACCTTC.

This chain joins TRBV6-5 and TRBJ2-2, with TRBD2 identical over 7 bases. Germline V CDR1 and CDR2: MNHEY, SVGAGI. This CDR3 has 14 amino acids. The V segment lost 8 bases and the J segment 0 bases; nucleotides outside the gene matches: 3. This chain's CDR3 is CASQAGSNTGELFF. CDR3 nucleotide sequence: TGTGCCAGCCAAGCGGGGTCGAACACCGGGGAGCTGTTTTTT.

The rearrangement links TRBV5-4 to TRBJ2-1, with 11 bases that match TRBD2. The CDR3 consists of 15 residues. Unmatched junction bases numbered 4, after V lost 4 bases and J lost 4 bases. The germline V gene has CDR1 SGHNT and CDR2 YYREEE (reference sequence). The chain's CDR3 is CASSTRLAGYNEQFF. CDR3 in DNA: TGTGCCAGCAGCACGAGACTAGCGGGGTACAATGAGCAGTTCTTC. Using reference TRBV5-4 and TRBJ2-1 for the parts outside the CDR3, the full variable domain is ETGVTQSPTHLIKTRGQQVTLRCSSQSGHNTVSWYQQALGQGPQFIFQYYREEENGRGNFPPRFSGLQFPNYSSELNVNALELDDSALYLCASSTRLAGYNEQFFGPGTRLTVL.

This clone came up once. This chain joins TRBV9 and TRBJ1-4; a weak D match, TRBD1 (6 bases). Trimming stripped 2 bases from V and 7 bases from J, with 18 bases between. This CDR3 has 16 residues. Germline assignment: CDR1 SGDLS and CDR2 YYNGEE. The CDR3 region has the DNA TGTGCCAGCAGCGTTCTACAGGGTAAAGGAGGTGAAAAACTGTTTTTT. Amino acids: CASSVLQGKGGEKLFF.

This clone appeared a few times. The V and J genes are TRBV6-1 and TRBJ2-5; D is undetermined. Trimming stripped 1 base from V and 3 bases from J, with 9 bases between. The CDR3 consists of 14 residues. The germline CDR1 and CDR2 sequences are MNHNS and SASEGT. Written as DNA, the CDR3 is TGTGCCAGCAGTGAAGGAGGCAGAAAAGAGACCCAGTACTTC. This encodes CASSEGGRKETQYF.

The chain carries TRBV28 and TRBJ2-7; the match to TRBD2 covers 11 bases. Germline CDR1 and CDR2: MDHEN and SYDVKM. The CDR3 runs 14 residues. V dropped 9 bases and J dropped 7; count of bases not matched to a gene: 11. The CDR3 here is CASRFGTSGGEQYF. The CDR3 nucleotides read TGTGCCAGTCGCTTCGGGACTAGCGGTGGAGAGCAGTACTTC.

V gene TRBV18 combines with J gene TRBJ1-1, with 8 bases that match TRBD1. CDR3 length: 17 residues. Germline V gives CDR1 KGHSH, CDR2 LQKENI. V lost 3 bases to trimming and J lost 5 bases; unmatched junction nucleotides: 14. The CDR3 is CASSPQGAQNRGTEAFF. CDR3 DNA: TGTGCCAGCTCACCCCAGGGGGCGCAAAACCGAGGGACTGAAGCTTTCTTT. The entire variable domain, with the rest obtained from reference TRBV18 and TRBJ1-1, is as follows: NAGVMQNPRHLVRRRGQEARLRCSPMKGHSHVYWYRQLPEEGLKFMVYLQKENIIDESGMPKERFSAEFPKEGPSILRIQQVVRGDSAAYFCASSPQGAQNRGTEAFFGQGTRLTVV.

V is TRBV19 and J is TRBJ1-2; possible D gene TRBD1, 5 bases. The CDR3 contains 14 residues. Germline-derived CDR1 and CDR2 are LNHDA and SQIVND (reference sequence). V lost 5 bases to trimming and J lost 5 bases, with 15 bases between them. In nucleotides, the CDR3 is TGTGCCAGTAGTCCCCAGGTAGGGGAATATGGCTACACCTTC. This gives the protein CASSPQVGEYGYTF.

This rearrangement joins TRBV19 to TRBJ2-1, with D possibly being TRBD2 (6 bases). V shed 10 bases and J shed 0 bases, with 16 bases lying between them. Looked up from germline, CDR1 is LNHDA and CDR2 is SQIVND (reference sequence). The CDR3 runs 15 residues. The CDR3 is CATKPGGDSYNEQFF. The CDR3 DNA reads as TGTGCCACCAAACCCGGCGGGGACTCCTACAATGAGCAGTTCTTC.

The chain links TRBV7-8 to TRBJ2-2; no clear D gene. There are 13 residues in the CDR3. CDR1 SGHVS and CDR2 FQNEAQ come from the germline V gene. Trimming removed 6 bases from V and 5 bases from J, with 10 bases in between. The CDR3 loop is CASRSFRTGELFF. The CDR3 DNA sequence: TGTGCCAGCAGGTCGTTCCGGACCGGGGAGCTGTTTTTT.

The chain links TRBV25-1 to TRBJ1-4, with a possible D match to TRBD1 (6 bases). V dropped 1 base and J dropped 4 bases, with 10 bases sitting between them. This CDR3 spans 15 amino acids. CDR1 and CDR2 from the germline V gene are MGHDK and SYGVNS. This chain's CDR3 is CASSEFKGGNEKLFF. CDR3 nucleotide sequence: TGTGCCAGCAGTGAATTTAAAGGGGGTAATGAAAAACTGTTTTTT. The full variable domain, with the rest looked up from reference TRBV25-1 and TRBJ1-4, is EADIYQTPRYLVIGTGKKITLECSQTMGHDKMYWYQQDPGMELHLIHYSYGVNSTEKGDLSSESTVSRIRTEHFPLTLESARPSHTSQYLCASSEFKGGNEKLFFGSGTQLSVL.